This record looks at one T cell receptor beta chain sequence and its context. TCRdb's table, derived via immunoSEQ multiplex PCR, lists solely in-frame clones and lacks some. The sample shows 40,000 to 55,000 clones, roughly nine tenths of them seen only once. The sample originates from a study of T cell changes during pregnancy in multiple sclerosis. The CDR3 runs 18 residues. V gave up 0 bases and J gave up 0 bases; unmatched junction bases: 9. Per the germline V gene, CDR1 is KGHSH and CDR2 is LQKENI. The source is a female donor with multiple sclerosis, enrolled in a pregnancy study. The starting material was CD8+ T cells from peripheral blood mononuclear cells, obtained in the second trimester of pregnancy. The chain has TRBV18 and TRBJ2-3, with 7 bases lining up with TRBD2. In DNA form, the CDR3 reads TGTGCCAGCTCACCACCGCTGGTAAAGCGGGGAAGCACAGATACGCAGTATTTT. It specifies CASSPPLVKRGSTDTQYF. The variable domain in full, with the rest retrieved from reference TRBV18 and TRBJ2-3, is NAGVMQNPRHLVRRRGQEARLRCSPMKGHSHVYWYRQLPEEGLKFMVYLQKENIIDESGMPKERFSAEFPKEGPSILRIQQVVRGDSAAYFCASSPPLVKRGSTDTQYFGPGTRLTVL.